These T cell receptor beta chains were read from a single sample in a study of cytomegalovirus exposure and HLA in healthy donors. Here immunoSEQ multiplex PCR was the method, and the copy in TCRdb shows in-frame clones only, minus some. The specimen's table records under 45,000 clones. Source material: PBMCs. All receptors derive from a male donor in good health and CMV-seronegative. Both conserved end residues are part of each CDR3. The D gene is left open where the match is weak.

V	J	D	CDR3	DNA
TRBV6-1	TRBJ1-6	TRBD1	CASTLQGIQNSPLHF	TGTGCCAGCACTCTACAGGGGATTCAGAATTCACCCCTCCACTTT
TRBV18	TRBJ2-7	-	CASSEQGEQYF	TGTGCCAGCTCAGAGCAGGGCGAGCAGTACTTC
TRBV9	TRBJ1-2	-	CASSPRRDGYTF	TGTGCCAGCAGCCCGAGGCGTGACGGCTACACCTTC
TRBV5-1	TRBJ1-4	TRBD1	CASSLGDRDIEKLFF	TGCGCCAGCAGCTTGGGGGACAGGGATATTGAAAAACTGTTTTTT
TRBV7-8	TRBJ1-5	TRBD1	CASSYNRGLNQPQHF	TGTGCCAGCAGCTATAACAGGGGGCTCAATCAGCCCCAGCATTTT
TRBV6-1	TRBJ1-6	-	CASSEADGARNSPLHF	TGTGCCAGCAGTGAAGCGGATGGGGCGAGGAATTCACCCCTCCACTTT
TRBV6-6	TRBJ1-1	-	CASSGTNMNTEAFF	TGTGCCAGCAGCGGGACAAATATGAACACTGAAGCTTTCTTT
TRBV6-5	TRBJ2-7	TRBD1	CASSSGTGFNEQYF	TGTGCCAGCAGTTCCGGGACAGGGTTCAACGAGCAGTACTTC
TRBV2	TRBJ1-1	-	CASSFLEEAFF	TGTGCCAGCAGTTTTTTGGAGGAAGCTTTCTTT
TRBV5-5	TRBJ1-1	-	CASSLGGNTEAFF	TGTGCCAGCAGCTTAGGGGGGAACACTGAAGCTTTCTTT
TRBV7-2	TRBJ1-3	-	CASSLDSGSGNTIYF	TGTGCCAGCAGCTTAGATTCCGGTTCTGGAAACACCATATATTTT
TRBV5-8	TRBJ1-1	-	CASSLGIGWLNTEAFF	TGTGCCAGCAGCTTGGGGATCGGGTGGTTGAACACTGAAGCTTTCTTT
TRBV2	TRBJ2-7	TRBD1	CASSEGRGRSYEQYF	TGTGCCAGCAGTGAGGGCAGGGGGCGATCCTACGAGCAGTACTTC
TRBV5-4	TRBJ2-7	-	CASSVVGLAPSEQYF	TGTGCCAGCAGCGTGGTCGGCTTAGCACCGTCCGAGCAGTACTTC
TRBV19	TRBJ1-2	-	CASSIPGTINYGYTF	TGTGCCAGTAGTATTCCCGGGACAATAAACTATGGCTACACCTTC
TRBV15	TRBJ2-1	-	CATSRELSHEQFF	TGTGCCACCAGCAGAGAGTTAAGCCATGAGCAGTTCTTC
TRBV7-8	TRBJ1-6	-	CASSASTVDNSPLHF	TGTGCCAGCAGCGCATCGACAGTAGATAATTCACCCCTCCACTTT
TRBV19	TRBJ2-7	-	CASSIGQVFGEQYF	TGTGCCAGTAGTATAGGACAAGTTTTTGGCGAGCAGTACTTC
TRBV2	TRBJ2-7	TRBD2	CASRLIGTSGGQYF	TGTGCCAGCAGGTTGATTGGGACTAGCGGAGGGCAGTACTTC
TRBV2	TRBJ2-1	TRBD2	CASSVGGRAGEQFF	TGTGCCAGCAGTGTGGGGGGGAGGGCTGGAGAGCAGTTCTTC
TRBV11-2	TRBJ1-1	-	CASSLEVRNTEAFF	TGTGCCAGCAGCTTAGAAGTGCGCAACACTGAAGCTTTCTTT
TRBV29-1	TRBJ1-3	TRBD1	CSASGQITGNTIYF	TGCAGCGCTTCGGGACAGATAACAGGAAACACCATATATTTT
TRBV10-3	TRBJ2-7	TRBD1	CAIGGQGSYEQYF	TGTGCCATCGGTGGACAGGGTTCCTACGAGCAGTACTTC
TRBV6-1	TRBJ2-7	-	CASSGPKVPGTYEQYF	TGTGCCAGCAGTGGGCCCAAGGTCCCCGGGACCTACGAGCAGTACTTC
TRBV6-1	TRBJ1-5	-	CASSVDTENQPQHF	TGTGCCAGCAGCGTGGACACTGAGAATCAGCCCCAGCATTTT